The clone carrying this T cell receptor (beta chain) has just one count. These data originate in a study of blood T cell repertoires in COVID-19. Whole-study context: PBMCs, B-cell-depleted T cells, or T cells provided the cDNA or gDNA that made up the material.

The CDR3 runs to 13 residues. The V gene end was trimmed by 6 bases and the J gene end by 12 bases; junction bases not matched to a gene: 11. Germline CDR1 and CDR2: MNHEY and SVGAGI. The data were produced by immunoSEQ multiplex PCR, yet TCRdb's version contains in-frame clones alone and is incomplete. There are 150,000 to 190,000 clones in the sample; 65% to 85% occur only once, and around 3.5% lies in the top ten. The chain recombines TRBV6-5 with TRBJ2-7; 10 bases match TRBD2. The specimen sequenced was peripheral blood. This receptor was obtained from a woman at least 80 years old with acute or convalescent COVID-19. This CDR3 is CASRAPGTSVLYF. The CDR3 coding sequence is TGTGCCAGCAGAGCACCCGGGACTAGCGTTTTGTACTTC.